One and the same sample provided the 14 T cell receptor beta chains below, sequenced in a study of CD8 T cells in ankylosing spondylitis. TCRdb called the 5' RACE reads again in MiXCR, with one record for every CDR3 protein. The sample lists under 150,000 distinct CDR3 sequences; 7% to 10% were seen once. The sequencing sample was made of blood, either unsorted or a sorted T cell fraction (not recorded which). Source of these receptors: a male donor with ankylosing spondylitis or in good health (not recorded which).

In this sample, this clonotype turned up many times. The V and J genes are TRBV18 and TRBJ2-6; D remains ambiguous. CDR1 and CDR2 (germline): KGHSH, LQKENI. Trimming cost V 4 bases and J 0 bases, with 10 bases left between them. The length of the CDR3 is 16 residues. The CDR3 DNA is TGTGCCAGCTCACTCACAGAGTCCTCTGGGGCCAACGTCCTGACTTTC. Translating it yields CASSLTESSGANVLTF.

The chain combines TRBV2 with TRBJ2-1; D gene unclear. The germline gives CDR1 SNHLY, CDR2 FYNNEI. The CDR3 runs to 11 residues. V lost 3 bases and J 11 bases, leaving 8 bases between the germline ends. CDR3 region: CASSDPFKQFF. In nucleotides, the CDR3 is TGTGCCAGCAGTGACCCGTTCAAGCAGTTCTTC.

Written as DNA, the CDR3 is TGCAGTGCTAGAGATTACATAGACCCCTACGAGCAGTACTTC. As protein: CSARDYIDPYEQYF. The chain couples TRBV20-1 to TRBJ2-7; no definite D call. CDR3 length equals 14 residues. V lost 0 bases, J lost 2 bases, and 11 bases lay in between. The germline gives CDR1 DFQATT, CDR2 SNEGSKA (reference sequence).

The V call is TRBV18, the J call TRBJ1-1; D is unresolved. V was shortened by 2 bases and J by 7 bases, with 11 bases between the two germline ends. CDR1 and CDR2 from the germline V gene are KGHSH and LQKENI. The CDR3 is made up of 13 amino acids. The CDR3 region has the DNA TGTGCCAGCTCACCAGGGATGCAGGATGAAGCTTTCTTT. It specifies CASSPGMQDEAFF. The full variable domain, its missing parts supplied by reference TRBV18 and TRBJ1-1, is NAGVMQNPRHLVRRRGQEARLRCSPMKGHSHVYWYRQLPEEGLKFMVYLQKENIIDESGMPKERFSAEFPKEGPSILRIQQVVRGDSAAYFCASSPGMQDEAFFGQGTRLTVV.

The chain links TRBV7-2 to TRBJ1-1, with TRBD1 identical over 9 bases. CDR3 length equals 14 residues. Germline V gene lookup returns CDR1 SGHTA and CDR2 FQGNSA. The V gene end was trimmed by 4 bases and the J gene end by 6 bases; junction bases not matched to a gene: 6. The CDR3 protein is CASSSRQGEAEAFF. The CDR3, as DNA: TGTGCCAGCAGCTCCCGACAGGGGGAGGCTGAAGCTTTCTTT.

This chain uses TRBV5-6 with TRBJ2-5, with TRBD1 identical over 9 bases. Germline V gene data show CDR1 as SGHDT and CDR2 as YYEEEE. V lost 0 bases to trimming and J lost 3 bases; unmatched junction nucleotides: 6. This CDR3 region has 16 residues. The CDR3 nucleotides read TGTGCCAGCAGCTTGGGGCTAACAGGGGGCGAAGAGACCCAGTACTTC. Encoded protein: CASSLGLTGGEETQYF.

This clonotype showed up many times. This chain connects TRBV12-3 or TRBV12-4 to TRBJ1-3, with D tentatively TRBD1 (5 bases). The CDR3 runs 15 residues. With 2 bases removed from V and 3 bases from J, the gap between germline ends came to 11 bases. CDR3 sequence reads: CASSLRGTSGNTIYF. The CDR3 bases are TGTGCCAGCAGTTTACGAGGGACCAGTGGAAACACCATATATTTT.

In its sample, this clonotype was seen many times. The gene calls are TRBV7-9 and TRBJ2-7; TRBD1 aligns across 8 bases. From germline, CDR1 is SEHNR and CDR2 FQNEAQ (reference sequence). This CDR3 contains 16 residues. V lost 2 bases, J lost 6 bases, and 12 bases stayed unmatched. Here the CDR3 reads CASSLRGARGLFEQYF. CDR3 nucleotides: TGTGCCAGCAGCTTAAGGGGGGCCAGGGGGCTCTTCGAGCAGTACTTC.

This clonotype was seen a handful of times. The genes are TRBV5-5 and TRBJ2-1, with D possibly TRBD2 on 6 matching bases. V dropped 3 bases and J dropped 0 bases, with 10 bases sitting between them. Germline values: CDR1 SGHKS, CDR2 YYEKEE (reference sequence). The CDR3 is 15 residues long. The CDR3 is CASSSGRNSYNEQFF. CDR3 sequence (DNA): TGTGCCAGCAGCTCCGGGAGAAACTCCTACAATGAGCAGTTCTTC.

This clonotype showed up many times. The rearrangement links TRBV9 to TRBJ2-5, with D perhaps being TRBD1 or TRBD2 (6 bases each). The germline V gene encodes CDR1 SGDLS and CDR2 YYNGEE. V lost 3 bases and J lost 5, with 11 bases in between. The CDR3 covers 13 residues. The CDR3 DNA is TGTGCCAGCAGCGAACAGGGAGGTGAGACCCAGTACTTC. Translated, it gives CASSEQGGETQYF. The variable domain in full, completed from reference TRBV9 and TRBJ2-5, reads DSGVTQTPKHLITATGQRVTLRCSPRSGDLSVYWYQQSLDQGLQFLIQYYNGEERAKGNILERFSAQQFPDLHSELNLSSLELGDSALYFCASSEQGGETQYFGPGTRLLVL.

This clonotype appeared many times. The chain is built from TRBV2 and TRBJ1-4; D is unresolved. The ends were cut back, 8 bases at V and 4 bases at J, with 14 bases in the middle. The CDR3 loop spans 14 amino acids. Per the germline V gene, CDR1 is SNHLY and CDR2 is FYNNEI. CDR3 amino acids: CASGFSGYNEKLFF. CDR3 DNA sequence: TGTGCCAGCGGTTTTTCGGGGTATAATGAAAAACTGTTTTTT.

This clonotype was detected many times. The chain has TRBV14 and TRBJ2-4; perhaps TRBD2 as D (5 bases). The CDR3 loop spans 14 amino acids. The V end was cut by 0 bases, the J end by 6 bases, with 9 bases between. In germline, CDR1 is SGHDN, CDR2 FVKESK. The CDR3: CASSQDLGANIQYF. For the CDR3, the DNA is TGTGCCAGCAGCCAAGACCTGGGAGCAAACATTCAGTACTTC.

This clonotype has a count of ten or more. CDR3 amino acids: CASKALAGGYEQYF. DNA for the CDR3: TGCGCCAGCAAAGCGCTAGCGGGAGGCTACGAGCAGTACTTC. This sequence joins TRBV5-1 and TRBJ2-7; TRBD2 matches 11 bases. V lost 6 bases, J lost 3 bases, and 5 bases stayed unmatched. The V gene's germline CDR1 is SGHRS and CDR2 YFSETQ. This CDR3 is 14 amino acids long. Based on the CDR3 plus reference TRBV5-1 and TRBJ2-7, the full variable domain is KAGVTQTPRYLIKTRGQQVTLSCSPISGHRSVSWYQQTPGQGLQFLFEYFSETQRNKGNFPGRFSGRQFSNSRSEMNVSTLELGDSALYLCASKALAGGYEQYFGPGTRLTVT.

With respect to this clonotype: This may be a read error, as it is one base from a much larger clone. V gene TRBV6-1 combines with J gene TRBJ2-2, with 7 bases aligning to TRBD2. The ends lost 8 bases at V and 7 bases at J; junction bases unmatched: 13. The CDR3 consists of 15 residues. The germline V gene encodes CDR1 MNHNS and CDR2 SASEGT. The CDR3 bases are TGTGCCAGCTGCCCTTGGGGGGGAGTGGACGGGGAGCTGTTTTTT. Translating gives CASCPWGGVDGELFF.